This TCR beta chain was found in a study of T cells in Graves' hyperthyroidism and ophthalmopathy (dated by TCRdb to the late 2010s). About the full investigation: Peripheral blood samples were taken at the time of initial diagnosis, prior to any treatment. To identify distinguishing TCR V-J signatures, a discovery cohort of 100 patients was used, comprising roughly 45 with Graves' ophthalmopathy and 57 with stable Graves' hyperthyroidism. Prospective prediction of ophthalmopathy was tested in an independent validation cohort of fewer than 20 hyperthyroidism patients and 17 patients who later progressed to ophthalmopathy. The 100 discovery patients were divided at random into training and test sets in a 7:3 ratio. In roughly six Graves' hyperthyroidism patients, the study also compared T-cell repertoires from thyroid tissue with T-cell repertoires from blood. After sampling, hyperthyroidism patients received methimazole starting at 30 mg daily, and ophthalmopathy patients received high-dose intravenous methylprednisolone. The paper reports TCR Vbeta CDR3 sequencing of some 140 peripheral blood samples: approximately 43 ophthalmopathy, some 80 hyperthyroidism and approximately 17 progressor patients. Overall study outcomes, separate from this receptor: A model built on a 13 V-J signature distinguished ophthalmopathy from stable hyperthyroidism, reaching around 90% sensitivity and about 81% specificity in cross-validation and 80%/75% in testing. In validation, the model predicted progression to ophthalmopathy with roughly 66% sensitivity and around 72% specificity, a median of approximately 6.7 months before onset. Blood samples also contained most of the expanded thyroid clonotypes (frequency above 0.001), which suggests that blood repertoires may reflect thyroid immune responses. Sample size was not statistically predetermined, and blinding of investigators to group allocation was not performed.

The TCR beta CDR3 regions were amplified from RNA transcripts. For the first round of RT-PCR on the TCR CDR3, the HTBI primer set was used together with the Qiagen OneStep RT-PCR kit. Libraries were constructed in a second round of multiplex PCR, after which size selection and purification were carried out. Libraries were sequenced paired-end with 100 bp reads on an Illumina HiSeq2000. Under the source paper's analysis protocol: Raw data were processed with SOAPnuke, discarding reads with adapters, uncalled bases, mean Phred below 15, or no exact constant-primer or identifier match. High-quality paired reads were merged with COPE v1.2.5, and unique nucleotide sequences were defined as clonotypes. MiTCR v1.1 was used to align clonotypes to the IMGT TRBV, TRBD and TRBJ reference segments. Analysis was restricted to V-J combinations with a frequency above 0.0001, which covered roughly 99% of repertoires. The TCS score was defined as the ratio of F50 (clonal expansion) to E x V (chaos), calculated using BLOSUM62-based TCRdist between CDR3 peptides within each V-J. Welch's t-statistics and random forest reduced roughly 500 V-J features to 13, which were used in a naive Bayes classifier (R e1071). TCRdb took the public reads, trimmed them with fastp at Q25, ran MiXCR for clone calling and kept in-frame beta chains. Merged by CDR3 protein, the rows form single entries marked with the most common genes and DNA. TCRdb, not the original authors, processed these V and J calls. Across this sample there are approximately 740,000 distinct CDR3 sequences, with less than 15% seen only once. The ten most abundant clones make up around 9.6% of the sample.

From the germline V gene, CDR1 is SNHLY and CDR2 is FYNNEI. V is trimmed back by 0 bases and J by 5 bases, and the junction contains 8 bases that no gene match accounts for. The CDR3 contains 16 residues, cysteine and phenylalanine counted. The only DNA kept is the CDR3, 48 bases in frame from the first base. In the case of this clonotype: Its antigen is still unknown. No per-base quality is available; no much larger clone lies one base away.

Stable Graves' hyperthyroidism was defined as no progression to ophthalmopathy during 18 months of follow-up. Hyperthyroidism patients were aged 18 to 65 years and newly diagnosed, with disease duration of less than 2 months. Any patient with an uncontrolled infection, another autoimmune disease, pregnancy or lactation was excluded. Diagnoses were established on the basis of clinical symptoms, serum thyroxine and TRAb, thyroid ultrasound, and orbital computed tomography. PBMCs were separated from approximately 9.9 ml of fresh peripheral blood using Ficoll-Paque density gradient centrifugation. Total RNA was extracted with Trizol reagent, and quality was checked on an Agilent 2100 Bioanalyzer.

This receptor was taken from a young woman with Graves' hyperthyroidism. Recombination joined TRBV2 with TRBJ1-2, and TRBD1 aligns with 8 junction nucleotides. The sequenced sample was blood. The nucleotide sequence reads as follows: TGTGCCAGCAGTGAAGCGAGGACAGGGAGGGGGTATGGCTACACCTTC. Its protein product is CASSEARTGRGYGYTF.